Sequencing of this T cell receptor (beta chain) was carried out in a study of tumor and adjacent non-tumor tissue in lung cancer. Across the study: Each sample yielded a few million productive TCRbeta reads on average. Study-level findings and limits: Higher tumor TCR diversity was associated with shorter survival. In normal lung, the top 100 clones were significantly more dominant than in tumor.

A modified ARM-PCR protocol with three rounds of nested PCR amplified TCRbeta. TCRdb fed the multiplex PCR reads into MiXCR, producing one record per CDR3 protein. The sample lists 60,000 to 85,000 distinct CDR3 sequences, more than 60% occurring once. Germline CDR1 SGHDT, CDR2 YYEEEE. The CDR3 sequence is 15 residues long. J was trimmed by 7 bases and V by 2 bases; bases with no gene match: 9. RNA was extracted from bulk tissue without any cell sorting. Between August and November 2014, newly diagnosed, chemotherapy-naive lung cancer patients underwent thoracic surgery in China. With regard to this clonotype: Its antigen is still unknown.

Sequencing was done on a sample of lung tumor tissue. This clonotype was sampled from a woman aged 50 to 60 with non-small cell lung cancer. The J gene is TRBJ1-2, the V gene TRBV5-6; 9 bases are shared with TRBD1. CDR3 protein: CASSFAMGQGCGYTF. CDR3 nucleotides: TGTGCCAGCAGCTTTGCCATGGGACAGGGCTGTGGCTACACCTTC. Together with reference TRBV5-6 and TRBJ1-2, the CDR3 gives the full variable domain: DAGVTQSPTHLIKTRGQQVTLRCSPKSGHDTVSWYQQALGQGPQFIFQYYEEEERQRGNFPDRFSGHQFPNYSSELNVNALLLGDSALYLCASSFAMGQGCGYTFGSGTRLTVV.